The rows below give T cell receptor beta chains drawn from one sample of a study of blood T cell repertoires in COVID-19. TCRdb keeps only in-frame clones here, not all; method: immunoSEQ multiplex PCR. The sample records a few hundred thousand clones, roughly 89% being singletons. Sequencing was performed on PBMCs or T cells enriched from blood (not recorded which). These receptors were taken from a woman between 50 and 59 years old who had recovered from COVID-19. CDR3s include the opening cysteine and the closing phenylalanine or tryptophan. The D gene is left open where the match is weak. Not every row has a clone size; where given, it reads once, few, many or a size class.

V	D	size	J	CDR3	DNA
TRBV27	TRBD1	NA	TRBJ1-5	CASSFRGSQPQHF	TGTGCCAGCAGCTTCAGGGGGTCTCAGCCCCAGCATTTT
TRBV6-2/TRBV6-3	TRBD2	NA	TRBJ2-5	CASSRGTRVQETQYF	TGTGCCAGCAGCAGAGGGACTAGGGTTCAAGAGACCCAGTACTTC
TRBV4-2	TRBD2	NA	TRBJ2-1	CASSLTLAGGPRREQFF	TGTGCCAGCAGTTTAACTCTAGCGGGGGGGCCTCGGAGAGAGCAGTTCTTC
TRBV3-1/TRBV3-2	NA	NA	TRBJ1-1	CASSQRFGDMNTEAFF	TGTGCCAGCAGCCAAAGGTTCGGGGACATGAACACTGAAGCTTTCTTT
TRBV9	NA	NA	TRBJ2-2	CASSSWVDRSGELFF	TGTGCCAGCAGCTCCTGGGTCGACAGGTCCGGGGAGCTGTTTTTT
TRBV2	TRBD1	NA	TRBJ2-3	CASSVYRGLGTDTQYF	TGTGCCAGCAGTGTTTACAGGGGGTTAGGCACAGATACGCAGTATTTT
TRBV5-6	NA	NA	TRBJ2-1	CASSVNVGGSSYNEQFF	TGTGCCAGCAGCGTGAACGTTGGAGGGAGCTCCTACAATGAGCAGTTCTTC
TRBV30	NA	NA	TRBJ1-6	CAWTQGTRGSPLHF	TGTGCCTGGACCCAAGGGACCAGGGGTTCACCCCTCCACTTT
TRBV2	TRBD1	NA	TRBJ1-2	CASRAGQGTNYGYTF	TGTGCCAGCAGGGCGGGACAGGGGACTAACTATGGCTACACCTTC
TRBV7-6	TRBD2	once	TRBJ2-3	CASSILAGGTDTQYF	TGTGCCAGCAGCATACTAGCGGGGGGGACAGATACGCAGTATTTT
TRBV2	TRBD1	NA	TRBJ1-1	CASNVPGTGGRRTEAFF	TGTGCCAGCAACGTACCCGGGACAGGGGGTAGACGGACTGAAGCTTTCTTT
TRBV7-9	NA	NA	TRBJ1-6	CASSLGQTNSPLHF	TGTGCCAGCAGCTTAGGCCAGACAAATTCACCCCTCCACTTT
TRBV28	TRBD1	NA	TRBJ1-2	CASSRTGSGGYTF	TGTGCCAGCAGCAGGACAGGGTCGGGTGGCTACACCTTC
TRBV18	TRBD1	NA	TRBJ2-7	CASSPDRAEQYF	TGTGCCAGCTCACCGGACAGGGCCGAGCAGTACTTC
TRBV28	TRBD1	NA	TRBJ2-3	CASSFPGWQGVDTQYF	TGTGCCAGCAGTTTCCCTGGGTGGCAGGGGGTAGATACGCAGTATTTT
TRBV9	TRBD1	NA	TRBJ1-2	CASSVAGTGDYGYTF	TGTGCCAGCAGCGTCGCCGGGACAGGGGACTATGGCTACACCTTC
TRBV19	NA	NA	TRBJ2-5	CASSIISEYQETQYF	TGTGCCAGTAGTATAATATCGGAGTACCAAGAGACCCAGTACTTC
TRBV7-8	NA	NA	TRBJ2-5	CASSLTGEGETQYF	TGTGCCAGCAGCTTAACGGGGGAAGGGGAGACCCAGTACTTC
TRBV7-2	TRBD1	NA	TRBJ2-7	CASSFGDRGTYEQYF	TGTGCCAGCAGCTTTGGTGACAGGGGAACCTACGAGCAGTACTTC
TRBV21-1	NA	once	TRBJ1-5	CASSKNATKESNQPQHF	TGTGCCAGCAGCAAAAACGCGACAAAAGAAAGCAATCAGCCCCAGCATTTT
TRBV11-3	NA	NA	TRBJ1-1	CASSFTPGSEAFF	TGTGCCAGCAGCTTCACCCCCGGGTCTGAAGCTTTCTTT
TRBV27	NA	NA	TRBJ2-6	CASSSKTGSGANVLTF	TGTGCCAGCAGTTCCAAGACAGGCTCTGGGGCCAACGTCCTGACTTTC
TRBV5-8	NA	NA	TRBJ1-1	CASSFRDKEAFF	TGTGCCAGCAGCTTCAGGGATAAGGAAGCTTTCTTT
TRBV4-2	TRBD1	many	TRBJ1-3	CASSQDRRGHGNTIYF	TGTGCCAGCAGCCAAGATCGGAGGGGGCATGGAAACACCATATATTTT
TRBV6-2/TRBV6-3	NA	NA	TRBJ2-1	CASSYSARGIENEQFF	TGTGCCAGCAGTTACTCCGCCCGGGGTATAGAAAATGAGCAGTTCTTC
TRBV9	NA	once	TRBJ2-1	CASSVEGGLYNEQFF	TGTGCCAGCAGCGTGGAGGGGGGGCTCTACAATGAGCAGTTCTTC
TRBV28	TRBD2	NA	TRBJ2-5	CAASGGAGGQETQYF	TGTGCCGCCTCTGGGGGAGCGGGGGGCCAAGAGACCCAGTACTTC
TRBV19	TRBD1	NA	TRBJ1-5	CASKDRVSNQPQHF	TGTGCCAGTAAGGACAGGGTTAGCAATCAGCCCCAGCATTTT
TRBV19	TRBD1	NA	TRBJ2-7	CASADRGGSYEQYF	TGTGCCAGTGCTGACAGGGGAGGCTCCTACGAGCAGTACTTC
TRBV6-5	TRBD1	NA	TRBJ1-1	CASRSGGPSEAFF	TGTGCCAGCAGGTCAGGGGGCCCATCTGAAGCTTTCTTT
TRBV27	NA	NA	TRBJ1-1	CASSSPLQPGEAFF	TGTGCCAGCAGCTCTCCCCTGCAACCCGGTGAAGCTTTCTTT
TRBV15	NA	NA	TRBJ2-3	CATSRDSVRDTQYF	TGTGCCACCAGCAGAGATTCGGTGCGAGATACGCAGTATTTT
TRBV19	NA	NA	TRBJ1-3	CASSFPGTAIYF	TGTGCCAGTAGTTTCCCAGGAACCGCCATATATTTT
TRBV7-2	TRBD1	few	TRBJ1-4	CASSFDRQGEKLFF	TGTGCCAGCAGCTTCGACCGACAGGGGGAAAAACTGTTTTTT
TRBV6-5	NA	NA	TRBJ1-1	CASSRGGLGEAFF	TGTGCCAGCAGTCGGGGGGGCTTGGGTGAAGCTTTCTTT
TRBV28	TRBD1	NA	TRBJ2-3	CASTLGGQGADTQYF	TGTGCCAGCACCTTAGGGGGACAGGGCGCAGATACGCAGTATTTT
TRBV12-1	NA	NA	TRBJ2-2	CASSPQLAGGVGGELFF	TGTGCCAGCAGCCCTCAACTAGCGGGGGGAGTCGGCGGGGAGCTGTTTTTT
TRBV7-7	NA	NA	TRBJ2-5	CASSLGVSVGETQYF	TGTGCTAGCAGCTTAGGAGTATCCGTCGGGGAGACCCAGTACTTC
TRBV11-3	NA	NA	TRBJ2-2	CASSPRTGELFF	TGTGCCAGCAGCCCCCGTACCGGGGAGCTGTTTTTT
TRBV5-6	NA	few	TRBJ2-6	CASSLSSGANVLTF	TGTGCCAGCAGCTTGTCGTCTGGGGCCAACGTCCTGACTTTC
TRBV5-1	TRBD2	NA	TRBJ2-1	CASSKTGTSGGRNEQFF	TGCGCCAGCAGCAAAACCGGGACTAGCGGGGGGCGCAATGAGCAGTTCTTC
TRBV12-3/TRBV12-4	NA	NA	TRBJ2-7	CASSLRRSYEQYF	TGTGCCAGCAGTTTACGCAGATCCTACGAGCAGTACTTC
TRBV4-3	TRBD2	NA	TRBJ2-3	CASSQDTGGAVDTQYF	TGCGCCAGCAGCCAAGATACCGGGGGGGCCGTAGATACGCAGTATTTT
TRBV4-3	NA	NA	TRBJ1-1	CASSQDWAGEAFF	TGCGCCAGCAGCCAAGATTGGGCTGGTGAAGCTTTCTTT
TRBV7-2	NA	NA	TRBJ1-5	CASSLNGQHSNQPQHF	TGTGCCAGCAGCCTTAACGGACAGCATAGCAATCAGCCCCAGCATTTT
TRBV18	NA	once	TRBJ1-1	CASSPYQGTEAFF	TGTGCCAGCTCACCTTACCAGGGGACTGAAGCTTTCTTT
TRBV30	TRBD1	NA	TRBJ1-3	CAWRTGGNTIYF	TGTGCCTGGAGGACAGGGGGAAACACCATATATTTT
TRBV13	TRBD1	NA	TRBJ1-2	CASSSGQGAKDGYTF	TGTGCCAGCAGCTCGGGACAGGGGGCAAAAGACGGCTACACCTTC
TRBV28	NA	NA	TRBJ2-2	CASSLIRQGEDTGELFF	TGTGCCAGCAGTTTAATTCGCCAGGGTGAGGACACCGGGGAGCTGTTTTTT
TRBV5-1	NA	once	TRBJ2-7	CASSPPTIQGWNEQYF	TGCGCCAGCAGCCCACCGACGATACAGGGTTGGAACGAGCAGTACTTC